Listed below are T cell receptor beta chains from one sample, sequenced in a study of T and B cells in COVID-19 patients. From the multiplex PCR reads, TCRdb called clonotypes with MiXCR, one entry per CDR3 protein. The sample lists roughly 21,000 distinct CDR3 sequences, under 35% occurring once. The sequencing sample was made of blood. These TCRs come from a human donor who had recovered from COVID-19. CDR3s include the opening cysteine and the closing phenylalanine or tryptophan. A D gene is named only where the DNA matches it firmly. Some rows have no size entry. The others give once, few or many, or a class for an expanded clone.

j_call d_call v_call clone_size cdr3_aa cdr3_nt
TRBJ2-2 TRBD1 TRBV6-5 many CASRNEQGSGELFF TGTGCCAGCAGAAATGAACAGGGGTCCGGGGAGCTGTTTTTT
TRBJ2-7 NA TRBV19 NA CASFSGTTKYEQYF TGTGCCAGTTTCTCCGGGACAACCAAATACGAGCAGTACTTC
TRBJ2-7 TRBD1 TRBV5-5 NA CASTSGTGDEQYF TGTGCCAGTACCTCCGGGACAGGGGACGAGCAGTACTTC
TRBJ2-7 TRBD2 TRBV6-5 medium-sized CATTRTSGLYEQYF TGTGCCACAACGAGGACTAGCGGGTTATACGAGCAGTACTTC
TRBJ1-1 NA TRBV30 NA CAWTGFMNTEAFF TGTGCCTGGACAGGATTCATGAACACTGAAGCTTTCTTT
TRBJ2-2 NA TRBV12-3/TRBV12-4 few CASSRHTGELFF TGTGCCAGCAGCCGACACACCGGGGAGCTGTTTTTT
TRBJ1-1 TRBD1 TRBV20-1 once CSASGQANTEAFF TGCAGTGCTAGCGGACAGGCGAACACTGAAGCTTTCTTT
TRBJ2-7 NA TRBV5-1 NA CASSWDMGAYEQYF TGCGCCAGCAGCTGGGACATGGGGGCCTACGAGCAGTACTTC
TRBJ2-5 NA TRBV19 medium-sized CASSAPGLGGTQYF TGTGCCAGTAGTGCCCCCGGCCTGGGGGGGACCCAGTACTTC
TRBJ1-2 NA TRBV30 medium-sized CAWSVRRDGHTF TGTGCCTGGAGTGTACGCAGGGATGGGCACACCTTC
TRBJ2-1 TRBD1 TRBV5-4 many CASSLTGGDEQFF TGTGCCAGCAGCTTGACAGGGGGAGATGAGCAGTTCTTC
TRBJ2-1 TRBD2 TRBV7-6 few CASSLSGGASHEQFF TGTGCCAGCAGCTTAAGCGGGGGGGCTTCCCATGAGCAGTTCTTC
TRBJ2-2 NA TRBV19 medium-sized CASSTRDGNTGELFF TGTGCCAGTAGTACTCGGGACGGGAACACCGGGGAGCTGTTTTTT
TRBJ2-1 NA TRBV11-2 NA CASSLERQGYNEQFF TGTGCCAGCAGCTTAGAGCGGCAGGGGTACAATGAGCAGTTCTTC
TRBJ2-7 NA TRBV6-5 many CATGRRGLTYEQYF TGTGCTACGGGCAGGCGAGGTCTAACCTACGAGCAGTACTTC
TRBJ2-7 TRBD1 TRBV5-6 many CASSAGPRDRYEQYF TGTGCCAGCAGCGCAGGACCCCGGGACAGGTACGAGCAGTACTTC
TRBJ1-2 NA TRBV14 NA CASSQVAGAGGYTF TGTGCCAGCAGCCAAGTTGCGGGAGCCGGGGGCTACACCTTC
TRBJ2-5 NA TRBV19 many CASSVWTEQETQYF TGTGCCAGTAGTGTATGGACGGAGCAAGAGACCCAGTACTTC